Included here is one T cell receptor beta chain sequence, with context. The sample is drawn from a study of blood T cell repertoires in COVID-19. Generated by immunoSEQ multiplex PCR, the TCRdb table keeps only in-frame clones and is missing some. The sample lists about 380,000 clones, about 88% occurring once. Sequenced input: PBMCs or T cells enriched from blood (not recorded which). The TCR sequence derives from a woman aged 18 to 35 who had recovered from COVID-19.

The CDR3 region has the DNA TGTGCCAGCAGCCAAGGACAGACCTATGGCTACACCTTC. It translates to CASSQGQTYGYTF. The J gene is TRBJ1-2, the V gene TRBV14, with D possibly TRBD1 on 5 matching bases. Between the trimmed V and J ends, which lost 1 base and 4 bases, there was a span of 7 bases. Germline CDR1 SGHDN, CDR2 FVKESK. The CDR3 runs 13 residues.